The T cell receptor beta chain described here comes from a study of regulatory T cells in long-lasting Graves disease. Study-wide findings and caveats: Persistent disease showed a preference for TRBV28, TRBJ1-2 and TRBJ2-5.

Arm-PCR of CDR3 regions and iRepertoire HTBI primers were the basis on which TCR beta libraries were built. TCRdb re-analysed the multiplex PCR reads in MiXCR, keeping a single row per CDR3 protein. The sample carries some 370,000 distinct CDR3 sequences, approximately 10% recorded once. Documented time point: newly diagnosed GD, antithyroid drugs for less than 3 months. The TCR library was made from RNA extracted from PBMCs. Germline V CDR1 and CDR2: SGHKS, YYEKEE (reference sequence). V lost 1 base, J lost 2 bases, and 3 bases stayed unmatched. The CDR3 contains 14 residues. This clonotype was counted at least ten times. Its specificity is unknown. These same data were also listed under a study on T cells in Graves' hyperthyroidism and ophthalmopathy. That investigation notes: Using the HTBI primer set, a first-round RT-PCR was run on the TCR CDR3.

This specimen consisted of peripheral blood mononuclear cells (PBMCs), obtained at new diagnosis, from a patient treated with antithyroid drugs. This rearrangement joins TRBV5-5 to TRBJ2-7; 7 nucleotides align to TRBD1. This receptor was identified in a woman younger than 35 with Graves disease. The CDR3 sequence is CASSLTGVAYEQYF. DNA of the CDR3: TGTGCCAGCAGCTTGACAGGGGTTGCCTACGAGCAGTACTTC.